The 8 T cell receptor beta chains below all came from one sample that was sequenced in a study of blood T cells in healthy people across ages. The use of a sample-barcoded 5' primer and a J-beta primer mix characterized a second PCR of roughly 7 to 12 cycles. From the 5' RACE reads, TCRdb called clonotypes with MiXCR, one entry per CDR3 protein. The top ten clones hold approximately 3.6% of a sample with about 560,000 distinct CDR3 sequences, about a quarter of them seen once. These data were likewise used in another study, on T cells of mothers and their children.

The sample taken for sequencing was blood. These receptor sequences come from a boy aged 2-15 years in good health.

This clonotype was recorded a few times. This chain uses TRBV4-1 with TRBJ2-1; 15 bases are shared with TRBD2. Germline CDR1 and CDR2: MGHRA and YSYEKL. V lost 4 bases and J lost 8; bases outside the gene matches: 12. CDR3 length equals 18 residues. CDR3 coding DNA: TGCGCCAGCAGCCGAGGACTAGCGGGAGGGCCAGGGGGAGATGAGCAGTTCTTC. As protein: CASSRGLAGGPGGDEQFF.

The chain carries TRBV6-1 and TRBJ2-7, with 8 bases fitting TRBD1. CDR1 MNHNS and CDR2 SASEGT come from the germline V gene. Losses at the gene ends were 6 bases for V and 5 bases for J; bases not matched to a gene: 3. The CDR3 loop spans 12 amino acids. This chain's CDR3 is CASRTGAHEQYV. Here the CDR3 DNA reads TGTGCCAGCAGGACAGGGGCCCACGAGCAGTACGTC.

The chain is built from TRBV12-5 and TRBJ1-2; D is unresolved. The CDR3 length is 14 residues. The germline V gene encodes CDR1 LGHNT and CDR2 FRNRAP. V was shortened by 6 bases and J by 0 bases, with 11 bases between the two germline ends. CDR3 amino acids: CASGPPRANYGYTF. The CDR3 DNA sequence: TGTGCTAGTGGCCCACCGCGGGCTAACTATGGCTACACCTTC.

This chain connects TRBV10-3 to TRBJ1-1; D remains ambiguous. Germline CDR1 and CDR2: ENHRY and SYGVKD. Trimming removed 5 bases at V and 2 bases at J, with 3 bases between. CDR3 length: 11 amino acids. The CDR3, as DNA: TGTGCCATCAGTTCCAACACTGAAGCTTTCTTT. Residues: CAISSNTEAFF.

The V call is TRBV20-1, the J call TRBJ2-1; D may be TRBD2 (6 bases). Per the germline V gene, CDR1 is DFQATT and CDR2 is SNEGSKA (reference sequence). CDR3 length equals 12 residues. Trimming left V 3 bases short and J 6 bases short, with 9 bases between. The CDR3 spells CSARGTVNEQFF. The CDR3, as DNA: TGCAGTGCTAGGGGGACTGTCAATGAGCAGTTCTTC.

This chain connects TRBV10-1 to TRBJ1-1, with D maybe TRBD1 (6 bases). Germline V gene data show CDR1 as WNHNN and CDR2 as SYGVQD (reference sequence). V gave up 3 bases and J gave up 9 bases, with 14 bases separating them. The CDR3 runs to 13 residues. The CDR3 nucleotides are TGCGCCAGCAGTGATCAGACAGGCCTTAAAGCTTTCTTT. Protein product: CASSDQTGLKAFF.

This sequence joins TRBV20-1 and TRBJ2-3; D may be TRBD2 (7 bases). The CDR3 totals 16 residues. Germline lookup yields CDR1 DFQATT and CDR2 SNEGSKA (reference sequence). V lost 0 bases and J lost 6, with 19 bases in between. Here the CDR3 reads CSARDPVGGPLDTQYF. The CDR3 bases are TGCAGTGCTAGAGATCCGGTGGGGGGGCCCTTGGATACGCAGTATTTT.

The rearrangement uses TRBV21-1 and TRBJ2-3; the table's TRBD2 call for D was not verified on the DNA. TRBV21-1 is a pseudogene segment. The CDR3 length is 16 residues. CDR3: CASSKETSGTTDTQYF. CDR3 nucleotides: TGTGCCAGCAGCAAAGAGACTAGCGGTACTACAGATACGCAGTATTTT.